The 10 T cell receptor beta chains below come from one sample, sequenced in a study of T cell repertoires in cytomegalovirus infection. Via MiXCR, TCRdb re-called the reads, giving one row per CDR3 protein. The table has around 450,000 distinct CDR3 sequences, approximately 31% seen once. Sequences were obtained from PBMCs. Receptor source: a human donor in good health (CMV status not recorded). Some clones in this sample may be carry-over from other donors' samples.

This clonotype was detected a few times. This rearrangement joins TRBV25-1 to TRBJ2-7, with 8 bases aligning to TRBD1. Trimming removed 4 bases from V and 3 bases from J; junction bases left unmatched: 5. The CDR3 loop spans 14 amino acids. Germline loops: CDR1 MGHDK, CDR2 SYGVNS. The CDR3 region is CASSAAGQGYEQYF. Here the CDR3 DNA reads TGTGCCAGCAGTGCCGCAGGACAGGGCTACGAGCAGTACTTC.

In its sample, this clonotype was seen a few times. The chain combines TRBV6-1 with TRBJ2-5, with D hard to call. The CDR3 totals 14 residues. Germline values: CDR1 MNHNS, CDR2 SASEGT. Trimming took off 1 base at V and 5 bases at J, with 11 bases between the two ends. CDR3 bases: TGTGCCAGCAGTGAAGAGCCTGTCTCGGAGACCCAGTACTTC. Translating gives CASSEEPVSETQYF.

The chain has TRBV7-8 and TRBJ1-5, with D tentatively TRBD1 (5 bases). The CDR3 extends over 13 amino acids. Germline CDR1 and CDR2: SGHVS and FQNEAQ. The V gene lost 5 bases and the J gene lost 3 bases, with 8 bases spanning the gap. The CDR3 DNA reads TGTGCCAGCAGCAAGACAGACAATCAGCCCCAGCATTTT. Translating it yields CASSKTDNQPQHF.

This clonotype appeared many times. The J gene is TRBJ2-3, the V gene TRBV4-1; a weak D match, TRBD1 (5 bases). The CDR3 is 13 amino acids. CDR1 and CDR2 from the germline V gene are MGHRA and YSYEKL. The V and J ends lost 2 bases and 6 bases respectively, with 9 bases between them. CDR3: CASSQQGSDTQYF. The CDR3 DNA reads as TGCGCCAGCAGCCAACAGGGCTCCGATACGCAGTATTTT.

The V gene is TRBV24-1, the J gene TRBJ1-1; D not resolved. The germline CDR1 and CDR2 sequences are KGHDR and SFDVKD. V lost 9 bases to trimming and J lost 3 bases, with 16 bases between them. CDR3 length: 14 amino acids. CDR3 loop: CATRKRAGDTEAFF. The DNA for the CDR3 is TGTGCCACCCGAAAGAGAGCCGGGGACACTGAAGCTTTCTTT.

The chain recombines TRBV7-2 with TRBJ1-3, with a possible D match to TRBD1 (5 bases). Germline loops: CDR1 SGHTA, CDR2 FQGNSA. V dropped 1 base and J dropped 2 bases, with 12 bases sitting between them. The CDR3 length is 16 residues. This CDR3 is CASSLVEGLTGNTIYF. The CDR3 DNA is TGTGCCAGCAGCTTAGTGGAGGGACTTACTGGAAACACCATATATTTT.

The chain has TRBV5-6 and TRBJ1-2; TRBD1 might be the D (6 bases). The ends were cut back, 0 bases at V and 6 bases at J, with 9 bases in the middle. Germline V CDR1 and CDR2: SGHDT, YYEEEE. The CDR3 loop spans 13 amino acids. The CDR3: CASSLAGVDGYTF. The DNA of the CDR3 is TGTGCCAGCAGCTTGGCAGGGGTGGATGGCTACACCTTC.

The CDR3, as DNA: TGTGCCAGCAGTACCTATCTAGGGGCGGAAGGTTCACCCCTCCACTTT. It encodes CASSTYLGAEGSPLHF. J is TRBJ1-6 and V is TRBV27; possibly TRBD1 for D (5 bases). With 5 bases removed from V and 9 bases from J, the gap between germline ends came to 20 bases. CDR1 is MNHEY, CDR2 SMNVEV, per germline (reference sequence). The CDR3 sequence is 16 residues long.

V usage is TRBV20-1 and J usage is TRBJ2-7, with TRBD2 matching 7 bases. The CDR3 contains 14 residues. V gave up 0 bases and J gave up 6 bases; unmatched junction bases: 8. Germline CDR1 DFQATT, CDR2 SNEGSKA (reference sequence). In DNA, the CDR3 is TGCAGTGCTAGAGATAGGGAGGGGATCGGCGAGCAGTACTTC. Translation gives CSARDREGIGEQYF.

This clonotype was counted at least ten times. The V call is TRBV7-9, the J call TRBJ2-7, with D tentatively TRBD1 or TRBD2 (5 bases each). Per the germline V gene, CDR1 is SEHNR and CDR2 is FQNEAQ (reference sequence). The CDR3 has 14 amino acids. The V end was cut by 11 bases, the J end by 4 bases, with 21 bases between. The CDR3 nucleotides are TGTGCCGGTGGGACCGACGAAACTTTGTACGAGCAGTACTTC. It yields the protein CAGGTDETLYEQYF.